This T cell receptor beta chain was obtained from a study of response to subunit inactivated influenza vaccine. General study findings and limits: Authors proposed each seasonal influenza vaccination draws in few new T cells.

One entry per CDR3 protein, called by TCRdb with MiXCR from the RT-PCR reads. The sample comprises 650,000 to 850,000 distinct CDR3 sequences, approximately 15% of which are singletons, and approximately 7% rests with the top ten. The V gene's germline CDR1 is MGHRA and CDR2 YSYEKL. The CDR3 runs to 15 residues. With V trimmed by 0 bases and J by 7 bases, 6 bases remained unmatched. Turning to this clonotype: Its matching antigen is unknown.

This TCR came from a man aged 45-65 years who received an inactivated influenza vaccine. V is TRBV4-1 and J is TRBJ1-5; 7 bases fit TRBD1. The material sequenced was PBMCs from blood, taken roughly 2 weeks before vaccination. The chain's CDR3 is CASSQDRQGSQPQHF. Written as DNA, the CDR3 is TGCGCCAGCAGCCAAGATCGACAGGGCTCCCAGCCCCAGCATTTT.